The 13 T cell receptor beta chains presented below share a single source sample, sequenced in a study of T cells after yellow fever vaccination. TCRdb redid the calling of the 5' RACE reads with MiXCR, one entry per CDR3 protein. The table includes about 96,000 distinct CDR3 sequences, more than 7.5% detected once. The starting material was CD8+ T cells not binding an NS4B(214-222) dextramer, sorted from PBMCs, obtained more than 14 days after the first yellow fever vaccination. All receptors derive from a man between 18 and 35 years old who received the YFV17D yellow fever vaccine.

This clonotype showed up just a few times. The V and J genes are TRBV12-3 or TRBV12-4 and TRBJ2-7; no clear D gene. V lost 4 bases, J lost 0 bases, and 13 bases lay in between. The CDR3 is 15 amino acids. The CDR3 DNA is TGTGCCAGCAGTTGTCGGCAGACCATCTCCTACGAGCAGTACGTC. Translation: CASSCRQTISYEQYV.

A word on this clonotype: A clone one base away is much larger, so this may be a read error. This chain uses TRBV12-3 or TRBV12-4 with TRBJ2-7; D perhaps matches TRBD1 (6 bases). The CDR3 is made up of 17 amino acids. Trimming took off 2 bases at V and 3 bases at J, with 20 bases between the two ends. CDR3 sequence (DNA): TGTGCCAGCAGTTTAACATCAGGGGATTCAATCGGCTACGAGCAGTACTTC. Translation: CASSLTSGDSIGYEQYF.

The chain uses TRBV12-3 or TRBV12-4 and TRBJ2-7, with 11 bases matching TRBD1. V shed 5 bases and J 6 bases; nucleotides not matched to a gene: 6. This CDR3 region has 14 residues. The chain's CDR3 is CASSEDRGLGEQYF. The CDR3 nucleotides read TGTGCCAGCAGTGAGGACAGGGGGCTTGGCGAGCAGTACTTC.

This clonotype appeared many times. The CDR3 DNA reads as TGTGCCAGCAGTTGGTCAGTAACGAGCTCCTACGAGCAGTACTTC. Protein product: CASSWSVTSSYEQYF. This rearrangement joins TRBV12-3 or TRBV12-4 to TRBJ2-7, with unresolved D. The CDR3 spans 15 residues. Trimming pared 4 bases from V and 0 bases from J, leaving 13 bases between.

This chain connects TRBV6-5 to TRBJ2-3, with D perhaps matching TRBD2 (6 bases). Trimming removed 2 bases at V and 0 bases at J, with 18 bases between. Germline CDR1 MNHEY, CDR2 SVGAGI. This CDR3 spans 18 amino acids. CDR3: CASSYLGLLAESTDTQYF. The CDR3 DNA reads as TGTGCCAGCAGTTACCTCGGTTTGTTAGCGGAGAGCACAGATACGCAGTATTTT.

The chain links TRBV19 to TRBJ2-6; a weak D match, TRBD2 (5 bases). CDR3 length: 16 amino acids. Germline V gene sequence: CDR1 LNHDA, CDR2 SQIVND (reference sequence). The ends were cut back, 3 bases at V and 0 bases at J, with 9 bases in the middle. CDR3 amino acids: CASSIRGTSGANVLTF. CDR3 coding DNA: TGTGCCAGTAGTATTCGGGGAACCTCTGGGGCCAACGTCCTGACTTTC.

This clonotype was seen only a few times. This rearrangement joins TRBV18 to TRBJ2-2; no clear D gene. Per the germline V gene, CDR1 is KGHSH and CDR2 is LQKENI. The CDR3 extends over 12 amino acids. The ends were cut back, 4 bases at V and 5 bases at J, with 5 bases in the middle. CDR3 residues: CASSQSTGELFF. The CDR3 DNA reads as TGTGCCAGCTCACAATCTACCGGGGAGCTGTTTTTT.

The table lists this clonotype with a few counts. The chain combines TRBV29-1 with TRBJ1-2; weak D call: TRBD1 (6 bases). V shed 5 bases and J shed 8 bases, with 18 bases lying between them. Germline CDR1 and CDR2: SQVTM and ANQGSEA. The CDR3 totals 13 residues. The CDR3 DNA reads TGCAGCGTTACGGGGACACGACTGGCGGGCTACACCTTC. It translates to CSVTGTRLAGYTF.

The genes are TRBV6-5 and TRBJ2-1; 8 bases match TRBD2. This CDR3 spans 16 amino acids. Germline V gene lookup returns CDR1 MNHEY and CDR2 SVGAGI. Losses at the gene ends were 4 bases for V and 7 bases for J; bases not matched to a gene: 12. The CDR3, as DNA: TGTGCCAGCAGTTCCGCCCCTAGCGGGTCTTGGAATGAGCAGTTCTTC. Translating gives CASSSAPSGSWNEQFF.

This clonotype was seen a handful of times. In nucleotides, the CDR3 is TGCAGCGTTGAAGGGCGCACCGGGGAGCTGTTTTTT. This encodes CSVEGRTGELFF. The rearrangement links TRBV29-1 to TRBJ2-2; D ambiguous. CDR1 is SQVTM, CDR2 ANQGSEA, per germline. The V gene lost 1 base and the J gene lost 4 bases, with 4 bases spanning the gap. This CDR3 has 12 residues.

This clonotype has more than one count but fewer than ten. CDR3 sequence (DNA): TGCAGTGCTAGAGATCAAGGGCCGTCCAAAAACATTCAGTACTTC. Translation gives CSARDQGPSKNIQYF. The chain is built from TRBV20-1 and TRBJ2-4; D gene ambiguous. V shed 0 bases and J shed 2 bases, with 11 bases lying between them. Germline V lookup: CDR1 DFQATT, CDR2 SNEGSKA (reference sequence). CDR3 length: 15 residues.

The rearrangement links TRBV9 to TRBJ1-1; D may be TRBD1 (5 bases). Between the trimmed V and J ends, which lost 4 bases and 1 base, there was a span of 8 bases. The CDR3 loop spans 13 amino acids. CDR1 SGDLS and CDR2 YYNGEE come from the germline V gene. CDR3: CASSWGGNTEAFF. Here the CDR3 DNA reads TGTGCCAGCAGCTGGGGGGGGAACACTGAAGCTTTCTTT. Full variable domain (missing parts from reference TRBV9 and TRBJ1-1): DSGVTQTPKHLITATGQRVTLRCSPRSGDLSVYWYQQSLDQGLQFLIQYYNGEERAKGNILERFSAQQFPDLHSELNLSSLELGDSALYFCASSWGGNTEAFFGQGTRLTVV.

This clonotype was detected a few times. The CDR3 region has the DNA TGCGCCAGCAGCTTGTTCCAGGGGGGAACAGATACGCAGTATTTT. Encoded protein: CASSLFQGGTDTQYF. The genes are TRBV5-1 and TRBJ2-3, with D perhaps TRBD1 (7 bases). From germline, CDR1 is SGHRS and CDR2 YFSETQ. Deletions cut 1 base from V and 3 bases from J, with 12 bases between. The CDR3 runs to 15 residues.